These 7 T cell receptor beta chains were all obtained from the same sample, sequenced in a study of blood T cell repertoires in COVID-19. Sequenced by immunoSEQ multiplex PCR; TCRdb stores in-frame clones only, minus some. The table has 250,000 to 300,000 clones, approximately 89% seen once; the top ten hold less than 3.5%. Sequenced material: PBMCs or T cells enriched from blood (not recorded which). The receptor set was obtained from a woman aged 45-59 years who had been exposed to COVID-19.

CDR3 residues: CASSQGGNTIYF. The CDR3 nucleotides are TGCGCCAGCAGCCAAGGAGGGAACACCATATATTTT. The V gene is TRBV4-1, the J gene TRBJ1-3; D uncertain. This CDR3 has 12 residues. Germline V gives CDR1 MGHRA, CDR2 YSYEKL. Trimming removed 1 base from V and 7 bases from J, with 5 bases in between.

The chain is built from TRBV11-2 and TRBJ2-7; TRBD2 might be the D (7 bases). Germline lookup yields CDR1 SGHAT and CDR2 FQNNGV. This CDR3 has 16 amino acids. The V gene lost 3 bases and the J gene lost 1 base, with 16 bases spanning the gap. The CDR3 reads CASSLSGGGHSYEQYF. For the CDR3, the DNA is TGTGCCAGCAGCTTGAGTGGGGGGGGCCATTCCTACGAGCAGTACTTC.

The J gene is TRBJ1-1, the V gene TRBV29-1; D ambiguous. CDR1 is SQVTM, CDR2 ANQGSEA, per germline. The CDR3 covers 11 residues. V was clipped by 4 bases and J by 7 bases, with 10 bases between them. CDR3 sequence: CSVAPQIEAFF. DNA of the CDR3: TGCAGCGTTGCCCCGCAGATTGAAGCTTTCTTT. Using reference TRBV29-1 and TRBJ1-1 for the parts outside the CDR3, the full variable domain is SAVISQKPSRDICQRGTSLTIQCQVDSQVTMMFWYRQQPGQSLTLIATANQGSEATYESGFVIDKFPISRPNLTFSTLTVSNMSPEDSSIYLCSVAPQIEAFFGQGTRLTVV.

CDR3 loop: CASSQTSGEQYF. DNA of the CDR3: TGCGCCAGCAGCCAGACTAGCGGCGAGCAGTACTTC. The chain combines TRBV4-1 with TRBJ2-7; 9 bases agree with TRBD2. Per the germline V gene, CDR1 is MGHRA and CDR2 is YSYEKL. The CDR3 consists of 12 residues. V was clipped by 3 bases and J by 6 bases; unmatched bases: 0.

This chain uses TRBV25-1 with TRBJ1-4; TRBD1 is a possible D gene (5 bases). Trimming cost V 3 bases and J 4 bases, with 12 bases left between them. The CDR3 has 15 residues. Germline V CDR1 and CDR2: MGHDK, SYGVNS. CDR3 amino acids: CASSDTTDRNEKLFF. CDR3 coding DNA: TGTGCCAGCAGTGACACGACAGACCGTAATGAAAAACTGTTTTTT.

The rearrangement joins TRBV5-4 to TRBJ1-2; 8 nucleotides match TRBD1. Per the germline V gene, CDR1 is SGHNT and CDR2 is YYREEE (reference sequence). Trimming removed 4 bases from V and 7 bases from J; junction bases left unmatched: 12. CDR3 size: 15 residues. The CDR3 spells CASSIPGQGDLGYTF. The CDR3 DNA reads TGTGCCAGCAGCATCCCCGGACAGGGTGATCTTGGCTACACCTTC.

The J gene is TRBJ2-1, the V gene TRBV6-2 or TRBV6-3; 10 bases match TRBD2. Germline V CDR1 and CDR2: MNHEY, SVGEGT. This CDR3 has 21 amino acids. With 4 bases clipped from V and 3 bases from J, the junction kept 21 bases outside the gene matches. The CDR3 DNA reads as TGTGCCAGCAGTTCCGCGGAGGGAGCGGGGGGGCTAAGGACCTTCTACAATGAGCAGTTCTTC. Translated: CASSSAEGAGGLRTFYNEQFF.